Following are 9 T cell receptor beta chains from one sample sequenced in a study of T-cell memory formation after mild COVID-19. TCRdb analysed the 5' RACE reads with MiXCR anew, one entry per CDR3 protein. The table shows about 260,000 distinct CDR3 sequences, with 15% to 20% occurring only once. Source material: PBMCs or a T cell subset sorted from them (not recorded which). The receptors derive from a man between 18 and 35 years old who had mild COVID-19 (a few samples of this study predate the infection). Cell type and time point are not known.

This chain links TRBV14 with TRBJ2-1; a possible D gene is TRBD2 (6 bases). CDR1 and CDR2 from the germline V gene are SGHDN and FVKESK. This CDR3 comprises 15 residues. V was cut by 4 bases and J by 8 bases, with 18 bases left in between. The CDR3: CASSRGDGGHDEQFF. CDR3 sequence (DNA): TGTGCCAGCAGCCGAGGAGACGGGGGTCACGATGAGCAGTTCTTC.

In its sample, this clonotype was seen a few times. V usage is TRBV24-1 and J usage is TRBJ1-4, with D possibly matching TRBD1 (6 bases). This CDR3 has 14 residues. Trimming removed 7 bases from V and 8 bases from J, with 16 bases in between. Germline V CDR1 and CDR2: KGHDR, SFDVKD. In nucleotides, the CDR3 is TGTGCCACCAGCACCGGGACAACCGGCGAAAAACTGTTTTTT. Protein: CATSTGTTGEKLFF.

The chain carries TRBV24-1 and TRBJ2-1; no reliable D call. This CDR3 has 14 residues. Trimming pared 0 bases from V and 6 bases from J, leaving 8 bases between. Germline V gives CDR1 KGHDR, CDR2 SFDVKD. In DNA form, the CDR3 reads TGTGCCACCAGTGATTTGATTGTAGCCAATGAGCAGTTCTTC. As protein: CATSDLIVANEQFF.

The chain carries TRBV2 and TRBJ1-1, with D possibly being TRBD1 (5 bases). In germline, CDR1 is SNHLY, CDR2 FYNNEI. V was trimmed by 6 bases and J by 1 base, leaving 9 bases between them. The CDR3 runs 13 residues. The CDR3 reads CASSIDRNTEAFF. Written as DNA, the CDR3 is TGTGCCAGCAGCATTGACAGGAACACTGAAGCTTTCTTT.

With regard to this clonotype: The junction differs from germline at one of its ends, possibly a read error. The V call is TRBV28, the J call TRBJ2-3; 9 bases match TRBD2. This CDR3 spans 14 amino acids. Germline V lookup: CDR1 MDHEN, CDR2 SYDVKM. In DNA, the CDR3 is TGTGCCAGCAGTTTGGGGACTAGCATAGATACGCAGTATTTT. This codes for CASSLGTSIDTQYF.

This clonotype turned up a few times. This sequence joins TRBV18 and TRBJ2-1; TRBD1 agrees at 8 bases. V dropped 3 bases and J dropped 8; count of bases not matched to a gene: 6. This CDR3 contains 14 residues. Germline V lookup: CDR1 KGHSH, CDR2 LQKENI. The CDR3 is CASSPWGQADEQFF. CDR3 in DNA: TGTGCCAGCTCACCGTGGGGACAGGCCGATGAGCAGTTCTTC. The entire variable domain, with the rest obtained from reference TRBV18 and TRBJ2-1, is as follows: NAGVMQNPRHLVRRRGQEARLRCSPMKGHSHVYWYRQLPEEGLKFMVYLQKENIIDESGMPKERFSAEFPKEGPSILRIQQVVRGDSAAYFCASSPWGQADEQFFGPGTRLTVL.

This clonotype was picked up a small number of times. The chain has TRBV2 and TRBJ1-5, with D possibly matching TRBD1 (5 bases). The V end lost 6 bases, the J end lost 7 bases, and 13 bases lay between the germline ends. CDR1 is SNHLY and CDR2 is FYNNEI in the germline V gene. CDR3 length equals 13 residues. CDR3 coding DNA: TGTGCCAGCAGGGGGGTGGGGTGGCAGCCCCAGCATTTT. It is translated as CASRGVGWQPQHF.

The V call is TRBV5-1, the J call TRBJ2-2, with D perhaps being TRBD1 or TRBD2 (6 bases each). The CDR3 is made up of 14 amino acids. Germline values: CDR1 SGHRS, CDR2 YFSETQ. V dropped 10 bases and J dropped 7 bases, with 20 bases sitting between them. The CDR3 sequence: CASTWGAEDGELFF. The CDR3 DNA follows: TGCGCCTCTACCTGGGGGGCGGAGGACGGGGAGCTGTTTTTT. The variable domain in full, with the rest retrieved from reference TRBV5-1 and TRBJ2-2, is KAGVTQTPRYLIKTRGQQVTLSCSPISGHRSVSWYQQTPGQGLQFLFEYFSETQRNKGNFPGRFSGRQFSNSRSEMNVSTLELGDSALYLCASTWGAEDGELFFGEGSRLTVL.

The chain employs TRBV7-2 and TRBJ2-6; weak D call: TRBD2 (5 bases). The V gene's germline CDR1 is SGHTA and CDR2 FQGNSA. V lost 3 bases and J lost 0, with 9 bases in between. This CDR3 is built from 16 residues. The CDR3 nucleotides read TGTGCCAGCAGCTTCAGCGGCAACTCTGGGGCCAACGTCCTGACTTTC. Translation: CASSFSGNSGANVLTF.